These T cell receptor beta chains were read from a single sample in a study of technical replicates of blood from several donors. The method was immunoSEQ multiplex PCR; TCRdb's version includes in-frame clones alone and lacks a portion of them. The data show 75,000 or so clones, around 94% seen once. The material sequenced was T cells isolated from PBMCs. Receptor source: a human donor in good health. The CDR3 runs from the conserved cysteine through the conserved F or W. Each record gives: CDR3 length, clone size, J gene, V gene, CDR3 protein. A row's size may be missing; if present it is once, few, many or a size class.

length: 16
size: -
J: TRBJ2-7
V: TRBV18
CDR3: CASSPRLAGASTEQYF

length: 18
size: -
J: TRBJ2-1
V: TRBV11-2
CDR3: CASSLERAGGPRYNEQFF

length: 15
size: -
J: TRBJ2-2
V: TRBV11-3
CDR3: CASSQGQGWTGELFF

length: 13
size: -
J: TRBJ1-1
V: TRBV2
CDR3: CASRRRDDTEAFF

length: 12
size: once
J: TRBJ1-1
V: TRBV19
CDR3: CASSFSGAEAFF

length: 14
size: -
J: TRBJ1-1
V: TRBV30
CDR3: CAWAFGQANTEAFF

length: 15
size: -
J: TRBJ2-1
V: TRBV4-1
CDR3: CASSHEPPGIQTQFF

length: 16
size: -
J: TRBJ2-1
V: TRBV19
CDR3: CASSIGLAGYYNEQFF

length: 15
size: -
J: TRBJ2-7
V: TRBV7-2
CDR3: CTSSGLQRISYEQYF

length: 17
size: -
J: TRBJ2-2
V: TRBV13
CDR3: CASSFFTTGLNTGELFF

length: 14
size: -
J: TRBJ1-2
V: TRBV9
CDR3: CASSPGQSFYGYTF

length: 15
size: -
J: TRBJ2-5
V: TRBV7-9
CDR3: CASSSPDSGSWTQYF

length: 14
size: -
J: TRBJ1-1
V: TRBV6-5
CDR3: CASSYEGVNTEAFF

length: 14
size: -
J: TRBJ1-1
V: TRBV19
CDR3: CASTGTFFATEAFF

length: 15
size: -
J: TRBJ1-5
V: TRBV4-2
CDR3: CASSQAEGGNQPQHF

length: 14
size: -
J: TRBJ2-3
V: TRBV5-1
CDR3: CASSLDFGADTQYF

length: 10
size: -
J: TRBJ2-3
V: TRBV30
CDR3: CASGDYMMYF

length: 16
size: -
J: TRBJ2-2
V: TRBV9
CDR3: CASRVGASGISGELFF

length: 13
size: -
J: TRBJ1-5
V: TRBV19
CDR3: CASEADRSQPQHF

length: 14
size: -
J: TRBJ1-5
V: TRBV7-2
CDR3: CASSSRTGDQPQHF

length: 16
size: -
J: TRBJ2-7
V: TRBV11-2
CDR3: CASSLTGREVDHEQYF

length: 14
size: -
J: TRBJ2-3
V: TRBV5-4
CDR3: CASSLTSGTDTQYF

length: 15
size: -
J: TRBJ2-1
V: TRBV6-1
CDR3: CASSDSGESYNEQFF

length: 18
size: -
J: TRBJ2-2
V: TRBV27
CDR3: CASSLQDRRWGNTGELFF

length: 13
size: -
J: TRBJ2-7
V: TRBV15
CDR3: CATSGTGSYEQYF

length: 15
size: -
J: TRBJ2-1
V: TRBV6-1
CDR3: CASSADRAPSNEQFF

length: 14
size: -
J: TRBJ2-7
V: TRBV28
CDR3: CASSLTRSPYEQYF

length: 15
size: -
J: TRBJ1-5
V: TRBV19
CDR3: CASSMPGHSDQPQHF

length: 16
size: -
J: TRBJ2-3
V: TRBV11-2
CDR3: CASSLGGGYRTDTQYF

length: 16
size: -
J: TRBJ1-4
V: TRBV7-9
CDR3: CASRTIRGTVNEKLFF

length: 13
size: -
J: TRBJ2-1
V: TRBV25-1
CDR3: CASSENLANEQFF

length: 15
size: once
J: TRBJ2-1
V: TRBV7-6
CDR3: CASSPGRLAYNEQFF

length: 12
size: -
J: TRBJ1-1
V: TRBV30
CDR3: CAWSPSEVEAFF

length: 15
size: -
J: TRBJ2-1
V: TRBV4-1
CDR3: CASSQVSISYNEQFF

length: 13
size: -
J: TRBJ2-1
V: TRBV7-9
CDR3: CASSYGAYNEQFF

length: 15
size: -
J: TRBJ2-1
V: TRBV18
CDR3: CASSPQGALWDEQFF

length: 14
size: once
J: TRBJ1-5
V: TRBV19
CDR3: CASSILTGDQPQHF

length: 13
size: -
J: TRBJ1-5
V: TRBV7-2
CDR3: CASSYGREQPQHF

length: 13
size: -
J: TRBJ1-4
V: TRBV30
CDR3: CAWSVTGAEKLFF

length: 12
size: -
J: TRBJ2-7
V: TRBV6-5
CDR3: CASRSSVGEQYF

length: 16
size: -
J: TRBJ1-2
V: TRBV28
CDR3: CASRVRLYRANYGYTF

length: 14
size: -
J: TRBJ2-5
V: TRBV27
CDR3: CASSLLAGVSHQYF

length: 14
size: -
J: TRBJ2-7
V: TRBV27
CDR3: CATRRVAHSYEQYF

length: 14
size: -
J: TRBJ1-1
V: TRBV6-5
CDR3: CASSKGQMNTEAFF

length: 18
size: -
J: TRBJ1-1
V: TRBV11-3
CDR3: CASSLTRGGELMNTEAFF

length: 17
size: -
J: TRBJ2-6
V: TRBV30
CDR3: CAWSQGHPASGANVLTF

length: 15
size: once
J: TRBJ2-2
V: TRBV5-1
CDR3: CASSSITGGTGELFF

length: 15
size: -
J: TRBJ1-1
V: TRBV18
CDR3: CASSLRGAGVAEAFF

length: 19
size: -
J: TRBJ1-2
V: TRBV19
CDR3: CASTSSSGTGGGLDYGYTF

length: 16
size: -
J: TRBJ2-7
V: TRBV10-1
CDR3: CASSESRLAGVGEQYF

length: 17
size: -
J: TRBJ2-2
V: TRBV19
CDR3: CASSHSGSGGFTGELFF

length: 15
size: -
J: TRBJ2-7
V: TRBV14
CDR3: CASSLSITGAYEQYF

length: 16
size: -
J: TRBJ2-7
V: TRBV4-3
CDR3: CASSRVWGLEGYEQYF

length: 12
size: -
J: TRBJ2-1
V: TRBV18
CDR3: CASSLTRGEQFF

length: 11
size: -
J: TRBJ1-2
V: TRBV2
CDR3: CASEDIYGYTF

length: 15
size: -
J: TRBJ1-3
V: TRBV6-5
CDR3: CASSRQGYSGNTIYF

length: 12
size: -
J: TRBJ2-5
V: TRBV27
CDR3: CASSQTTQGQYF

length: 14
size: -
J: TRBJ2-1
V: TRBV5-1
CDR3: CASTRQGTYNEQFF

length: 14
size: -
J: TRBJ2-1
V: TRBV4-1
CDR3: CASSQDRGHNEQFF